The entry below describes one T cell receptor beta chain. Its specificity is unknown. This sample was taken from a study of OX40 agonist ivuxolimab in advanced cancers. Study in general: Two cutaneous melanoma patients and one hepatocellular carcinoma patient, three in all, had partial responses. Points from the study as a whole: Circulating CD4+ and CD8+ T cells showed clonal expansion by week 6 at 0.1 to 3.0 mg/kg.

TCRdb keeps only in-frame clones here, not all; method: immunoSEQ multiplex PCR. The data show 65,000 to 95,000 clones, with under 95% seen just once and 11% held by the top ten. Trimming cost V 6 bases and J 3 bases, with 9 bases left between them. This CDR3 comprises 14 residues. The sequencing here drew on CD4+ or CD8+ T cells sorted from blood, taken in a trial of the OX40 agonist ivuxolimab. This sequence originates from an adult with an advanced solid tumor such as melanoma, head and neck, liver or kidney cancer. V gene TRBV23-1 combines with J gene TRBJ1-6; D uncertain. TRBV23-1 is noted as an ORF with a role that remains uncertain. The DNA for the CDR3 is TGCGCCAGCAGCATCTATCACTATAATTCACCCCTCCACTTT. Protein: CASSIYHYNSPLHF.